Listed below are T cell receptor beta chains from one sample, sequenced in a study of blood T cell repertoires in COVID-19. Clones were read by immunoSEQ multiplex PCR, and TCRdb kept only the in-frame ones, dropping some. This table has roughly 170,000 clones, about four fifths appearing once. Sequenced sample: peripheral blood. All receptors derive from an older woman with COVID-19, enrolled during active disease. CDR3s include the opening cysteine and the closing phenylalanine or tryptophan. D genes are given only for firm matches. For some rows the clone size is stated as once, few or many, or as a class when expanded; others skip it.

d_call	v_call	clone_size	j_call	cdr3_aa	cdr3_nt
TRBD2	TRBV14	NA	TRBJ2-3	CASSPGLARTDTQYF	TGTGCCAGCAGCCCAGGACTAGCGCGCACAGATACGCAGTATTTT
TRBD1	TRBV28	NA	TRBJ2-6	CASSRNGGKRGLWRANVLTF	TGTGCCAGCAGCCGTAACGGTGGGAAGAGGGGGCTCTGGAGGGCCAACGTCCTGACTTTC
TRBD2	TRBV15	NA	TRBJ2-5	CATSRGGLAVQETQYF	TGTGCCACCAGCAGAGGGGGACTAGCGGTTCAAGAGACCCAGTACTTC
NA	TRBV5-4	NA	TRBJ1-6	CASSLAGTESPLHF	TGTGCCAGCAGCTTGGCAGGAACGGAATCACCCCTCCACTTT
TRBD1	TRBV5-5	NA	TRBJ1-5	CASSTGQGGMQPQHF	TGTGCCAGCAGCACCGGACAGGGAGGTATGCAGCCCCAGCATTTT
TRBD2	TRBV7-8	NA	TRBJ2-1	CASSLAPRGGPSNEQFF	TGTGCCAGCAGCTTAGCCCCCCGGGGGGGGCCTTCCAATGAGCAGTTCTTC
NA	TRBV4-2	NA	TRBJ2-3	CASSQDGGYTDTQYF	TGTGCCAGCAGCCAAGATGGCGGTTACACAGATACGCAGTATTTT
NA	TRBV27	NA	TRBJ1-2	CASSFAEANYGYTF	TGTGCCAGCAGTTTTGCGGAAGCTAACTATGGCTACACCTTC
TRBD2	TRBV4-3	NA	TRBJ2-3	CASSQGKVAGADTQYF	TGCGCCAGCAGCCAAGGGAAGGTAGCGGGGGCAGATACGCAGTATTTT
TRBD2	TRBV19	NA	TRBJ2-2	CASSITRAGGPNTGELFF	TGTGCCAGTAGTATCACAAGAGCGGGGGGACCGAACACCGGGGAGCTGTTTTTT
NA	TRBV7-2	NA	TRBJ2-3	CASQLRPGWSTDTQYF	TGTGCCAGCCAATTACGCCCAGGGTGGAGCACAGATACGCAGTATTTT
NA	TRBV5-1	NA	TRBJ1-1	CASSLRTTGFGEAFF	TGCGCCAGCAGTTTGCGGACCACAGGATTCGGTGAAGCTTTCTTT
TRBD1	TRBV27	NA	TRBJ1-5	CASSSRGQAKGPQHF	TGTGCCAGCAGTTCGAGGGGACAGGCGAAAGGGCCCCAGCATTTT
TRBD2	TRBV28	NA	TRBJ2-7	CAIHSSGSTYEQYF	TGTGCCATACACTCTAGCGGGAGTACCTACGAGCAGTACTTC
TRBD2	TRBV2	NA	TRBJ2-3	CASSRSTSGGTDTQYF	TGTGCCAGCAGTCGTTCGACTAGCGGGGGCACAGATACGCAGTATTTT
TRBD2	TRBV27	NA	TRBJ2-7	CASSQQTSGRYEQYF	TGTGCCAGCAGTCAGCAGACTAGCGGGAGGTACGAGCAGTACTTC
TRBD1	TRBV5-1	NA	TRBJ2-7	CASRSGDSLLDEQYF	TGCGCCAGCCGGTCCGGGGACAGCCTTTTGGATGAGCAGTACTTC
TRBD2	TRBV19	NA	TRBJ2-2	CASSKGLAANTGELFF	TGTGCCAGTAGTAAGGGACTAGCGGCGAACACCGGGGAGCTGTTTTTT
NA	TRBV11-2	NA	TRBJ1-1	CASSSRDITEAFF	TGTGCCAGCAGCTCCCGGGACATCACTGAAGCTTTCTTT
TRBD1	TRBV30	once	TRBJ1-2	CAGPTGHGYTF	TGTGCCGGACCGACAGGGCATGGCTACACCTTC
NA	TRBV4-2	NA	TRBJ2-3	CASSQELGVFGTQYF	TGTGCCAGCAGCCAAGAGTTAGGGGTTTTCGGTACGCAGTATTTT
TRBD1	TRBV5-1	NA	TRBJ1-4	CASSALQGAGEKLFF	TGCGCCAGCAGCGCCTTACAGGGGGCAGGGGAAAAACTGTTTTTT
NA	TRBV9	NA	TRBJ2-1	CASSTWDLPNEQFF	TGTGCCAGCAGCACGTGGGACTTACCCAATGAGCAGTTCTTC
NA	TRBV28	NA	TRBJ1-4	CASSLYGGPNEKLFF	TGTGCCAGCAGTTTATACGGGGGACCTAATGAAAAACTGTTTTTT
NA	TRBV28	NA	TRBJ2-7	CASSSTQVVPGEQYF	TGTGCCAGCAGTTCCACCCAAGTCGTCCCCGGCGAGCAGTACTTC
TRBD1	TRBV18	NA	TRBJ1-6	CASSLTTGLLSSPLHF	TGTGCCAGCTCACTTACGACAGGGCTTTTGAGTTCACCCCTCCACTTT
NA	TRBV28	NA	TRBJ2-5	CASSPSVSGGLKETQYF	TGTGCCAGCAGTCCCTCGGTTAGCGGCGGACTAAAAGAGACCCAGTACTTC
NA	TRBV27	NA	TRBJ2-7	CASSLGVSSYEQYF	TGTGCCAGCAGTTTAGGAGTGTCCTCCTACGAGCAGTACTTC
NA	TRBV6-2/TRBV6-3	NA	TRBJ2-7	CASSYSLASEQYF	TGTGCCAGCAGTTACTCCCTAGCGTCAGAGCAGTACTTC
NA	TRBV3-1/TRBV3-2	once	TRBJ2-5	CASSHLFQTQYF	TGTGCCAGCAGCCATCTCTTCCAGACCCAGTACTTC
TRBD1	TRBV5-1	NA	TRBJ2-3	CASSLAEGTGSRNF	TGCGCCAGCAGCTTGGCCGAGGGGACAGGGTCCAGGAATTTT
NA	TRBV28	NA	TRBJ2-7	CASSFVGALYEQYF	TGTGCCAGCAGTTTCGTGGGAGCCCTCTACGAGCAGTACTTC
NA	TRBV9	NA	TRBJ2-5	CASSARTELGETQYF	TGTGCCAGCAGCGCCCGGACAGAACTTGGGGAGACCCAGTACTTC
NA	TRBV9	NA	TRBJ2-3	CASSVGAGTDTQYF	TGTGCCAGCAGCGTAGGTGCGGGGACAGATACGCAGTATTTT
TRBD2	TRBV28	NA	TRBJ2-1	CASSLSGGGALNEQFF	TGTGCCAGCAGTTTATCGGGCGGGGGGGCCCTCAATGAGCAGTTCTTC
TRBD1	TRBV19	NA	TRBJ1-2	CASSPIRDRGTKDGYTF	TGTGCCAGTAGCCCAATCCGGGACAGGGGAACTAAAGATGGCTACACCTTC
NA	TRBV19	NA	TRBJ2-2	CASSISVGELFF	TGTGCCAGTAGTATAAGCGTCGGGGAGCTGTTTTTT
TRBD1	TRBV25-1	NA	TRBJ2-7	CASSAGQGTEQYF	TGTGCCAGCAGTGCCGGACAGGGGACCGAGCAGTACTTC
NA	TRBV5-1	once	TRBJ1-2	CASSLEGREGDGYTF	TGCGCCAGCAGCTTGGAAGGAAGGGAAGGGGATGGCTACACCTTC
NA	TRBV24-1	NA	TRBJ2-3	CATGEVTDTQYF	TGTGCCACAGGGGAGGTCACAGATACGCAGTATTTT
NA	TRBV11-2	NA	TRBJ1-6	CASSLERSPLHF	TGTGCCAGCAGCTTAGAGCGTTCACCCCTCCACTTT
NA	TRBV7-2	NA	TRBJ2-3	CASSLVVPADTQYF	TGTGCCAGCAGCTTAGTGGTCCCAGCAGATACGCAGTATTTT
NA	TRBV21-1	NA	TRBJ2-1	CASSKDGGQGFDEQFF	TGTGCCAGCAGCAAAGACGGGGGACAGGGTTTCGATGAGCAGTTCTTC
NA	TRBV27	NA	TRBJ2-1	CASSLTWQASYNEQFF	TGTGCCAGCAGTTTAACTTGGCAGGCCTCCTACAATGAGCAGTTCTTC
NA	TRBV6-5	NA	TRBJ2-1	CASREAQTEQFF	TGTGCCAGCCGAGAGGCACAAACTGAGCAGTTCTTC
NA	TRBV5-1	once	TRBJ2-1	CASSLGWVTHYNEQFF	TGCGCCAGCAGCTTGGGTTGGGTGACTCACTACAATGAGCAGTTCTTC
TRBD2	TRBV11-1	NA	TRBJ2-5	CASSSRTSARLETQYF	TGTGCCAGCAGCTCCCGGACTAGCGCCCGTTTAGAGACCCAGTACTTC
TRBD1	TRBV30	NA	TRBJ1-1	CAWIYTGASEAFF	TGTGCCTGGATTTACACAGGGGCCTCCGAAGCTTTCTTT
NA	TRBV2	NA	TRBJ2-5	CASTLQEGIRETQYF	TGTGCCAGCACTCTCCAGGAGGGGATCCGAGAGACCCAGTACTTC
NA	TRBV9	NA	TRBJ2-4	CASSESDWAGLDIQYF	TGTGCCAGCAGCGAATCGGACTGGGCCGGTCTAGACATTCAGTACTTC
TRBD1	TRBV24-1	NA	TRBJ2-3	CATSDFDRVSTDTQYF	TGTGCCACCAGTGATTTCGACAGGGTTAGCACAGATACGCAGTATTTT
TRBD1	TRBV18	NA	TRBJ1-1	CASSPGTGENTEAFF	TGTGCCAGCTCACCTGGGACAGGGGAAAACACTGAAGCTTTCTTT